The present entry profiles one TCR beta chain with its context. At one boundary the junction diverges from the germline segment, which might be a read error. Germline loops: CDR1 MGHRA, CDR2 YSYEKL. The CDR3 contains 15 residues. Full-length variable regions came from constant-region reverse primers plus semi-nested Nested Universal Primer A PCR. TCRdb used MiXCR to reprocess the 5' RACE reads, holding one entry per CDR3 protein. The sample records 50,000 to 80,000 distinct CDR3 sequences, around a fifth being singletons. This chain links TRBV4-1 with TRBJ2-1; D is perhaps TRBD2 (6 bases). Sequenced sample: memory CD4+ T cells sorted from a lymph node. The subset was: memory CD4+ T cells, CD4+CD45RO+CD25-. The source is a female donor with breast cancer. In DNA, the CDR3 is TGCACCAGCAGCCGGGATGGCGGGGCTCACAATGAGCAGTTCTTC. Protein product: CTSSRDGGAHNEQFF.